These 27 T cell receptor beta chains were sequenced from one sample in a study of CD8+CD57+ T cells in acquired aplastic anemia (dated 2018 in TCRdb). The sequencer was an Illumina HiSeq 2000. Genomic DNA was used as template for profiling of TCR beta VDJ combinations and CDR3 sequences. The public sequencing data were trimmed at Q25 with fastp and processed into clonotypes with MiXCR by TCRdb, which kept only in-frame beta chains. Merged by CDR3 protein, the rows form single entries marked with the most common genes and DNA. Counted in this sample were under 200,000 distinct CDR3 sequences; under 50% of them appeared once. Roughly 1.8% of the sample belongs to the ten largest clones. Patients chosen for sequencing had shown expansion of CD8+CD57+ cells by flow cytometry. The sample was sorted CD4+, CD8+, or CD8+CD57+ T cells (not recorded which) from PBMCs. These receptors all stem from a human donor with aplastic anemia.

This sequence joins TRBV20-1 and TRBJ1-1, with TRBD1 matching 9 bases. Germline CDR1 DFQATT, CDR2 SNEGSKA (reference sequence). CDR3 size: 13 residues. Trimming removed 4 bases from V and 4 bases from J; junction bases left unmatched: 4. The CDR3 DNA reads TGCAGTGCTACCCGGGACAGGGTCACTGAAGCTTTCTTT. Translated, it gives CSATRDRVTEAFF.

The chain joins TRBV15 to TRBJ2-6; a possible D gene is TRBD2 (6 bases). This CDR3 has 16 residues. V was clipped by 4 bases and J by 4 bases, with 14 bases between them. Germline values: CDR1 LNHNV, CDR2 YYDKDF (reference sequence). In DNA, the CDR3 is TGTGCCACCAGCACGGGTGCGGGGACCGGGGCCAACGTCCTGACTTTC. Its protein is CATSTGAGTGANVLTF. Complete variable domain (other parts from reference TRBV15 and TRBJ2-6): DAMVIQNPRYQVTQFGKPVTLSCSQTLNHNVMYWYQQKSSQAPKLLFHYYDKDFNNEADTPDNFQSRRPNTSFCFLDIRSPGLGDTAMYLCATSTGAGTGANVLTFGAGSRLTVL.

The chain carries TRBV15 and TRBJ1-3, with a tentative D call TRBD1 (5 bases). V was clipped by 3 bases and J by 8 bases, with 17 bases between them. Germline V gives CDR1 LNHNV, CDR2 YYDKDF (reference sequence). CDR3 length: 15 residues. For the CDR3, the DNA is TGTGCCACCAGCAGGAAAGGGGCAAGTGCAGACACCATATATTTT. Encoded protein: CATSRKGASADTIYF.

This clonotype came up many times. The chain employs TRBV20-1 and TRBJ2-7; 7 bases agree with TRBD1. The CDR3 spans 12 residues. From germline, CDR1 is DFQATT and CDR2 SNEGSKA (reference sequence). With 5 bases clipped from V and 4 bases from J, the junction kept 5 bases outside the gene matches. The CDR3 DNA reads TGCAGTGCTGAGACAGGGCAATACGAGCAGTACTTC. Translation: CSAETGQYEQYF.

The CDR3 coding sequence is TGTGCCACCACCCCGACGGCACTCTATAATTCACCCCTCCACTTT. This gives the protein CATTPTALYNSPLHF. This chain joins TRBV19 and TRBJ1-6; D is unclear. Deletions cut 10 bases from V and 3 bases from J, with 16 bases between. CDR1 is LNHDA and CDR2 is SQIVND in the germline V gene (reference sequence). The CDR3 contains 15 residues. Using reference TRBV19 and TRBJ1-6 for the parts outside the CDR3, the full variable domain is DGGITQSPKYLFRKEGQNVTLSCEQNLNHDAMYWYRQDPGQGLRLIYYSQIVNDFQKGDIAEGYSVSREKKESFPLTVTSAQKNPTAFYLCATTPTALYNSPLHFGNGTRLTVT.

V usage is TRBV3-1 and J usage is TRBJ2-1; TRBD1 matches 10 bases. The CDR3 length is 17 residues. V shed 1 base and J 4 bases; nucleotides not matched to a gene: 7. CDR1 is LGHDT and CDR2 is YNNKEL in the germline V gene (reference sequence). CDR3 protein: CASSQVAGTGAYNEQFF. CDR3 DNA: TGTGCCAGCAGCCAAGTTGCCGGGACAGGGGCGTACAATGAGCAGTTCTTC.

This clonotype was seen at least ten times. The chain couples TRBV5-1 to TRBJ2-1; D gene unclear. V lost 0 bases, J lost 3 bases, and 4 bases lay in between. Per the germline V gene, CDR1 is SGHRS and CDR2 is YFSETQ. There are 13 residues in the CDR3. The CDR3 sequence is CASSLASYNEQFF. CDR3 nucleotides: TGCGCCAGCAGCTTGGCCAGCTACAATGAGCAGTTCTTC.

At least ten counts were recorded for this clonotype. V usage is TRBV7-3 and J usage is TRBJ1-1, with 8 bases lining up with TRBD1. V lost 5 bases and J lost 4; bases outside the gene matches: 6. The CDR3 is 14 amino acids. The germline CDR1 and CDR2 sequences are SGHTA and FQGTGA. CDR3 DNA: TGTGCCAGCAGCCCTGCGGGGACAGGCACTGAAGCTTTCTTT. It is translated as CASSPAGTGTEAFF.

This clonotype appeared many times. The rearrangement uses TRBV2 and TRBJ1-2, with unresolved D. The CDR3 length is 13 residues. Germline V gene data show CDR1 as SNHLY and CDR2 as FYNNEI. V dropped 1 base and J dropped 4 bases, with 7 bases sitting between them. This CDR3 reads CASSEDRSYGYTF. CDR3 sequence (DNA): TGTGCCAGCAGTGAAGATCGGAGCTATGGCTACACCTTC.

The chain employs TRBV5-5 and TRBJ1-4, with 8 bases lining up with TRBD1. The CDR3 is 16 amino acids. V was clipped by 0 bases and J by 8 bases; unmatched bases: 9. The germline V gene has CDR1 SGHKS and CDR2 YYEKEE (reference sequence). CDR3 sequence: CASSLDVRGLNEKLFF. The CDR3 DNA sequence: TGTGCCAGCAGCTTGGACGTCAGGGGGCTAAACGAAAAACTGTTTTTT.

This clonotype has a single count. A much larger clone sits a single nucleotide away, making a read error possible. The gene calls are TRBV7-8 and TRBJ2-7; 7 bases fit TRBD2. Germline assignment: CDR1 SGHVS and CDR2 FQNEAQ. V shed 4 bases, J shed 6 bases, and the junction held 9 bases outside the gene matches. The CDR3 totals 14 residues. The chain's CDR3 is CASSSTAWGGEQYF. DNA of the CDR3: TGTGCCAGCAGCTCCACGGCTTGGGGGGGCGAGCAGTACTTC.

Many counts were recorded for this clonotype. The chain recombines TRBV14 with TRBJ1-1; 8 bases fit TRBD1. Per germline, CDR1 SGHDN and CDR2 FVKESK. J was trimmed by 2 bases and V by 1 base; bases with no gene match: 3. There are 15 residues in the CDR3. CDR3 protein: CASSQAGGANTEAFF. The CDR3 DNA sequence: TGTGCCAGCAGCCAAGCAGGGGGCGCAAACACTGAAGCTTTCTTT.

The rearrangement joins TRBV13 to TRBJ2-7; the D call may be TRBD1 or TRBD2 (5 bases each). This CDR3 is 15 amino acids long. The germline V gene encodes CDR1 PRHDT and CDR2 FYEKMQ (reference sequence). Trimming took 2 bases from V and 5 from J, leaving 16 bases between them. This CDR3 reads CASSLTGLPSHEQYF. CDR3 in DNA: TGTGCCAGCAGCTTAACGGGGCTCCCGTCCCACGAGCAGTACTTC.

V is TRBV7-2 and J is TRBJ2-7; maybe TRBD2 (6 bases). The CDR3 runs 15 residues. The ends were cut back, 5 bases at V and 2 bases at J, with 16 bases in the middle. Per the germline V gene, CDR1 is SGHTA and CDR2 is FQGNSA. CDR3 bases: TGTGCCAGCAGCCCGCGTAGCGGAGCCCCCTACGAGCAGTACTTC. Protein: CASSPRSGAPYEQYF.

V usage is TRBV25-1 and J usage is TRBJ1-2; 12 bases agree with TRBD1. V was pared by 3 bases and J by 6 bases, with 5 bases of the junction left unmatched. CDR3 length: 15 amino acids. Per the germline V gene, CDR1 is MGHDK and CDR2 is SYGVNS. The CDR3 region is CASSDPGQGAHGYTF. The DNA of the CDR3 is TGTGCCAGCAGTGATCCGGGACAGGGGGCGCATGGCTACACCTTC.

This clonotype was seen repeatedly, ten times or more. This sequence joins TRBV5-1 and TRBJ2-5; tentative D call: TRBD2 (7 bases). Trimming removed 5 bases at V and 4 bases at J, with 18 bases between. Germline values: CDR1 SGHRS, CDR2 YFSETQ. This CDR3 has 15 amino acids. The CDR3, as DNA: TGCGCCAGCAGTGAGGAACGGGGGGCATTAGAGACCCAGTACTTC. Amino acid sequence: CASSEERGALETQYF.

This clonotype was recorded many times. The chain recombines TRBV20-1 with TRBJ2-1, with TRBD2 as a possible D gene (7 bases). The CDR3 is made up of 15 amino acids. V lost 6 bases and J lost 7, with 22 bases in between. Germline CDR1 DFQATT, CDR2 SNEGSKA (reference sequence). CDR3 coding DNA: TGCAGTGCCAAAAGGGGGGGAGGGCCCGAAAATGAGCAGTTCTTC. Amino acids: CSAKRGGGPENEQFF.

This chain links TRBV5-6 with TRBJ1-1; D is ambiguous. V was cut by 5 bases and J by 0 bases, with 11 bases left in between. The CDR3 runs to 14 residues. Germline CDR1 is SGHDT and CDR2 is YYEEEE. Here the CDR3 DNA reads TGTGCCAGCAGTTTTGGCAGAGTGAACACTGAAGCTTTCTTT. This translates into CASSFGRVNTEAFF.

This chain links TRBV24-1 with TRBJ2-1; D is unresolved. Trimming removed 0 bases from V and 5 bases from J, with 4 bases in between. This CDR3 contains 13 residues. Germline V gene lookup returns CDR1 KGHDR and CDR2 SFDVKD. CDR3 bases: TGTGCCACCAGTGATTTGAGAAACAATGAGCAGTTCTTC. It specifies CATSDLRNNEQFF.

V is TRBV19 and J is TRBJ1-1; tentative D call: TRBD1 (5 bases). Germline CDR1 is LNHDA and CDR2 is SQIVND (reference sequence). Trimming removed 4 bases from V and 6 bases from J, with 9 bases in between. This CDR3 region has 12 residues. The CDR3 here is CASSNPGPEAFF. The CDR3 DNA follows: TGTGCCAGTAGTAACCCGGGACCTGAAGCTTTCTTT.

This clonotype was recorded at least ten times. The chain uses TRBV6-1 and TRBJ2-5; D perhaps matches TRBD2 (7 bases). The germline gives CDR1 MNHNS, CDR2 SASEGT. The CDR3 has 12 amino acids. Trimming pared 6 bases from V and 5 bases from J, leaving 10 bases between. CDR3 bases: TGTGCCAGCAGGCGGGGGCAGGAGACCCAGTACTTC. This gives the protein CASRRGQETQYF.

This clonotype was recorded at least ten times. The chain recombines TRBV19 with TRBJ1-2, with TRBD1 matching over 8 bases. Germline V gene data show CDR1 as LNHDA and CDR2 as SQIVND (reference sequence). The CDR3 covers 14 residues. V trimming: 7 bases; J trimming: 2 bases; junction bases outside the gene matches: 6. CDR3: CASNPTGENYGYTF. Here the CDR3 DNA reads TGTGCCAGTAACCCGACAGGGGAAAACTATGGCTACACCTTC. Together with reference TRBV19 and TRBJ1-2, the CDR3 gives the full variable domain: DGGITQSPKYLFRKEGQNVTLSCEQNLNHDAMYWYRQDPGQGLRLIYYSQIVNDFQKGDIAEGYSVSREKKESFPLTVTSAQKNPTAFYLCASNPTGENYGYTFGSGTRLTVV.

This clonotype was recorded at least ten times. The rearrangement joins TRBV7-3 to TRBJ2-7; D is perhaps TRBD1 (6 bases). CDR1 is SGHTA, CDR2 FQGTGA, per germline. This CDR3 is 13 amino acids long. V lost 5 bases to trimming and J lost 6 bases, with 14 bases between them. CDR3 protein: CASSQQGRSEQYF. The CDR3 DNA follows: TGTGCCAGCAGCCAACAGGGTCGGTCCGAGCAGTACTTC.

To note about this clonotype: Since a much larger clone is just one base distant, this may be a read error. The rearrangement uses TRBV20-1 and TRBJ2-7; 10 nucleotides agree with TRBD2. V lost 8 bases, J lost 5 bases, and 12 bases stayed unmatched. This CDR3 region has 14 residues. Germline lookup yields CDR1 DFQATT and CDR2 SNEGSKA (reference sequence). CDR3 amino acids: CSTSFTSGANEQYF. The CDR3 DNA is TGCAGTACAAGCTTTACTAGCGGGGCAAACGAGCAGTACTTC.

The J gene is TRBJ2-1, the V gene TRBV7-8, with D possibly being TRBD2 (6 bases). The V gene lost 3 bases and the J gene lost 0 bases, with 9 bases spanning the gap. Germline CDR1 is SGHVS and CDR2 is FQNEAQ. CDR3 length equals 15 residues. The CDR3 loop is CASSFGGASYNEQFF. The CDR3 DNA reads as TGTGCCAGCAGCTTTGGCGGGGCCTCCTACAATGAGCAGTTCTTC.

As DNA, the CDR3 is TGTGCCACCGCAAAGAGATGGGGTAACGGGAACTATGGCTACACCTTC. This codes for CATAKRWGNGNYGYTF. The rearrangement joins TRBV10-3 to TRBJ1-2; D is ambiguous. Deletions cut 10 bases from V and 2 bases from J, with 23 bases between. This CDR3 has 16 amino acids. The germline gives CDR1 ENHRY, CDR2 SYGVKD.

J is TRBJ2-7 and V is TRBV19; TRBD2 is a possible D gene (5 bases). Germline-derived CDR1 and CDR2 are LNHDA and SQIVND (reference sequence). The CDR3 runs to 12 residues. Trimming took off 9 bases at V and 5 bases at J, with 14 bases between the two ends. Here the CDR3 reads CASTVRGNEQYV. The CDR3, as DNA: TGTGCCAGCACCGTCCGGGGAAACGAGCAGTACGTC.